This T cell receptor beta chain derives from a study of T cells in Graves' hyperthyroidism and ophthalmopathy. About this clonotype: Its antigen is unknown.

Uncontrolled infection, other autoimmune disease, pregnancy or lactation excluded patients. CDR1 and CDR2 from the germline V gene are LNHDA and SQIVND (reference sequence). There are 15 residues in the CDR3. Trimming removed 6 bases from V and 0 bases from J, with 14 bases in between. Study-wide findings and caveats: In blood, most of the thyroid clonotypes expanded above 0.001 were also present.

Amplification targeted TCR beta CDR3 regions from RNA transcripts. HTBI primers were employed in a first-round RT-PCR of the TCR CDR3. Each CDR3 protein gets one entry after TCRdb re-called the multiplex PCR reads with MiXCR. The table records more than 550,000 distinct CDR3 sequences, just under 45% of them present only once. The V gene is TRBV19, the J gene TRBJ1-1; the D gene is possibly TRBD1 (6 bases). Sequencing was done on a sample of peripheral blood or thyroid tissue (not recorded which). The source of this sequence is an adult man with Graves' disease, either hyperthyroidism or ophthalmopathy (not recorded which). CDR3 sequence reads: CASSPQGVMNTEAFF. The CDR3 DNA is TGTGCCAGTAGCCCACAGGGTGTGATGAACACTGAAGCTTTCTTT.